This TCR beta chain was obtained from a study of T cell responses to AZD1222 COVID-19 vaccine (dated by TCRdb to about 2021). Turning to the overall study: AZD1222 recipients given second doses at about 4 weeks or at about 12 weeks were pooled, since spike-specific TCR depth and breadth were not found to differ between the two schedules. TCR sequencing was performed for 230 to 250 trial participants, of whom about 200 were given two doses of AZD1222 and around 25 were given two doses of MenACWY control vaccine. Enrollment into the trials was organized by age into subgroups of 18-55, 56-69 and 70-plus years, and those subgroups contained roughly 150, 30 and 60 TCR-sequenced participants, respectively.

On this clone: No antigen is known for it. No base quality information exists; no much larger clone differs at one position.

The CDR3 regions of human TCRbeta chains were analyzed by immunosequencing. On the study's bioinformatics: Repertoire TCRs were matched against a reference library of SARS-CoV-2-specific TCRs generated with the MIRA antigen-specificity platform. Breadth meant the fraction of unique TCRs that were SARS-CoV-2-associated, whereas depth meant the fraction of total T cells that were SARS-CoV-2-associated. Using the MIRA data, each spike-specific TCR was assigned both to the spike region to which the TCR was reactive and to a CD4 or CD8 class. Log10-transformed breadth and depth values were compared by one-way ANOVA with Sidak's multiple comparisons tests. TCRdb re-hosts the immuneACCESS table, in-frame sequences only. Its copies lack some clones; in the studies checked, an unresolved V gene accounts for under half of them, and the cause for the rest is not known. The DNA gave D and trimming, while V, J and clone size come from that table. This sample lists about 99,000 clones; roughly nine tenths were detected once. Jointly, the top ten make up roughly 12% of the sample.

V was cut back by 1 base and J by 2 bases, leaving a gap of 14 bases between them. From its cysteine to its phenylalanine, the CDR3 spans 16 amino acids. Only the CDR3 DNA is retained, 48 bases long and in frame from the first base. The germline V gene specifies MDHEN as CDR1 and SYDVKM as CDR2. Results the study describes overall, beyond this receptor: In the small 56-69-year group, the increase in depth fell short of significance, most likely because of low power. Reportedly, almost half of the unique spike-specific TCRs recognized epitopes lying outside the regions that are mutated in the B.1.351 and B.1.1.7 variants. After two AZD1222 doses, both the breadth and the depth of spike-specific TCRs were significantly higher than at day 0 and than in MenACWY recipients. Because no day 14 peak-response samples were available, repertoires were characterized only after the peak T cell response. Vaccine-associated CD4 TCRs spanned the whole spike protein, with dominant responses in regions 160-218 and 743-854. Participants were mostly white British and included more females than males, and it was suggested by the authors that clonal diversity may have been underestimated. Conclusions about previously exposed vaccinees were limited because only five to seven AZD1222 recipients were SARS-CoV-2 seropositive at baseline.

The time point label for this specimen denotes: baseline before first vaccination. Vaccinee samples came from UK trials COV001 and COV002, including a single-blind randomized controlled phase 2/3 trial of AZD1222 (ChAdOx1 nCoV-19) in healthy adults. For TCRbeta chain sequencing, PBMC samples from trial participants were taken at day 0 and at day 28 after the second dose. The receptor comes from an adult in good health. Rearrangement joined TRBV28 to TRBJ1-2; the D gene is possibly TRBD1, with 6 bases matching. The source was peripheral blood, collected on day 0 of AZD1222 vaccination. The bases are TGTGCCAGCAGTTTATTGGGAGGGGGACTAAACTATGGCTACACCTTC. This yields the protein CASSLLGGGLNYGYTF.